This TCR beta chain is drawn from a study of Graves' ophthalmopathy and Graves' hyperthyroidism. RNA served as the template for amplifying TCR beta CDR3 regions. HTBI primers primed a first-round RT-PCR, and a second-round multiplex PCR followed. TCRdb reprocessed the multiplex PCR reads via MiXCR and lists one record per CDR3 protein. The table lists approximately 160,000 distinct CDR3 sequences, under 45% of them singletons. This clonotype is medium-sized within its sample. This CDR3 has 12 amino acids. Trimming removed 4 bases from V and 4 bases from J, with 7 bases in between. The rearrangement links TRBV12-3 or TRBV12-4 to TRBJ1-1, with no clear D. Sequenced: peripheral blood. This sequence was found in a man aged 25 to 40 with Graves' ophthalmopathy. The CDR3 DNA sequence: TGTGCCAGCAGTTATGGAACCACTGAAGCTTTCTTT. Translating gives CASSYGTTEAFF.